A selection of T cell receptor beta chains follows, all from one sample in a study of T-cell reconstitution after alpha-beta-depleted transplantation in children. A single record per CDR3 protein comes from TCRdb applying MiXCR to the PCR reads. This sample has over 90,000 distinct CDR3 sequences, with around 6% found just once. The sequences come from PBMCs, mostly from graft donor cells, collected 60 days after TCRalphabeta/CD19-depleted stem cell transplant. These receptor sequences come from a female patient aged 2-9 years who had a stem cell transplant for Fanconi anemia, so the T cells may come from the graft donor. The CDR3 runs from the conserved cysteine through the conserved F or W. D genes are given only for firm matches. Some rows mark clone size as missing; the rest say once, few, many or name a class of expanded clone.

TRBV29-1	TRBJ2-5	.	many	TGCAGCGCGAACCGGGGACTGTCGGCGGAGACCCAGTACTTC	CSANRGLSAETQYF
TRBV28	TRBJ2-7	TRBD2	many	TGTGCCAGCAGTTTGCTGACTAGCAGCTCCTACGAGCAGTACTTC	CASSLLTSSSYEQYF
TRBV9	TRBJ2-7	.	many	TGTGCCAGCAGCGTAGTTAAAGGGTCCTCGGAGCAGTACTTC	CASSVVKGSSEQYF
TRBV7-2	TRBJ2-3	.	few	TGTGCCAGCAGCTCCACGGGACAATCCACAGATACGCAGTATTTT	CASSSTGQSTDTQYF
TRBV4-1	TRBJ2-1	TRBD2	.	TGCGCCAGCAGCCCAGACCTGGGGGAGGGCCCGGATGAGCAGTTCTTC	CASSPDLGEGPDEQFF
TRBV27	TRBJ2-7	.	.	TGTGCCAGCAGGAGTCGGGAGCTTGCCCCCTACGAGCAGTACTTC	CASRSRELAPYEQYF
TRBV29-1	TRBJ2-4	.	many	TGCAGCGTTGAGGGATTAGCCAAAAACATTCAGTACTTC	CSVEGLAKNIQYF
TRBV6-6	TRBJ2-3	.	many	TGTGCCAGCACGGACTACATCACAGATACGCAGTATTTT	CASTDYITDTQYF
TRBV5-1	TRBJ2-7	.	many	TGCGCCAGCAGTCGGGCTCCAGGGGACGAGCAGTACTTC	CASSRAPGDEQYF
TRBV20-1	TRBJ1-2	.	.	TGCAGTGCTAGCCCGTATGCCGGGGTTGAGGACTATGGCTACACCTTC	CSASPYAGVEDYGYTF
TRBV11-1	TRBJ2-7	TRBD1	few	TGTGCCAGCAGCTTGCGCCAGGGGGAACTGGTGGGGTTCCACGAGCAGTACTTC	CASSLRQGELVGFHEQYF
TRBV4-2	TRBJ2-3	.	many	TGTGCCAGCAGCCAAGAAACAGGCCCAGATACGCAGTATTTT	CASSQETGPDTQYF
TRBV10-3	TRBJ2-3	TRBD2	.	TGTGCCATCAGCTCCTCTAGCGGGGGGGCCGGGAATACGCAGTATTTT	CAISSSSGGAGNTQYF